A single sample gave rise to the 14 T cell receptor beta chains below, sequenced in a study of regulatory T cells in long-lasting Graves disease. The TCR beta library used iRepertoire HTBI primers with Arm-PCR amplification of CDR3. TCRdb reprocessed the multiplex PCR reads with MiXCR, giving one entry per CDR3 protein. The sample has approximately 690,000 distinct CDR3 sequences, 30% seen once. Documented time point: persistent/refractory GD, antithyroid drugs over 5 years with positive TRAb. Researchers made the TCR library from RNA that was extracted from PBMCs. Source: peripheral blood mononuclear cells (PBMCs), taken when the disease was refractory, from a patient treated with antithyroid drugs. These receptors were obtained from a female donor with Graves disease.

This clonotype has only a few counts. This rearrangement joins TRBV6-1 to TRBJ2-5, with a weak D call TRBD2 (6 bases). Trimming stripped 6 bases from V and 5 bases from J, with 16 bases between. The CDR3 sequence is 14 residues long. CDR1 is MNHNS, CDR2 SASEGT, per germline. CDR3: CASSPPASVETQYF. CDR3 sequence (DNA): TGTGCCAGCAGCCCCCCGGCTAGCGTCGAGACCCAGTACTTC.

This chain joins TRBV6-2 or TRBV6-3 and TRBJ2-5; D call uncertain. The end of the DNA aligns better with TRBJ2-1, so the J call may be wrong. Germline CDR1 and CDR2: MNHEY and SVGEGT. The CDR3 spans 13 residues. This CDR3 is CASSEWLPNEQFF. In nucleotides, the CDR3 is TGTGCCAGCAGTGAATGGCTCCCCAATGAGCAGTTCTTC.

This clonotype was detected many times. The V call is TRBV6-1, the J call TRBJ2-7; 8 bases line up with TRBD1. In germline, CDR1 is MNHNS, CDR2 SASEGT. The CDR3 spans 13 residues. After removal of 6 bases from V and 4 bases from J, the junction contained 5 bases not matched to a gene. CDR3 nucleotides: TGTGCCAGCAGGACAGGGGCGCATTACGAGCAGTACTTC. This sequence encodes CASRTGAHYEQYF.

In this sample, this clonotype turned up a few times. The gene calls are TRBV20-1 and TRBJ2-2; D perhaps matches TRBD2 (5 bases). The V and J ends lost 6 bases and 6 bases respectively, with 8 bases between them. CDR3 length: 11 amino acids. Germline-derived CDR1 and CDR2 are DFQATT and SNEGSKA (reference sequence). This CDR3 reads CSAEGAGELFF. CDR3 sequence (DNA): TGCAGTGCCGAGGGAGCCGGGGAGCTGTTTTTT.

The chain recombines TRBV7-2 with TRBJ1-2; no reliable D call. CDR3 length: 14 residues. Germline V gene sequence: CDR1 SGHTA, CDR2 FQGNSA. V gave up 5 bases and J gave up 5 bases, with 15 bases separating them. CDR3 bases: TGTGCCAGCAGCCAGTCCGCCGGACCGTATGGCTACACCTTC. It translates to CASSQSAGPYGYTF.

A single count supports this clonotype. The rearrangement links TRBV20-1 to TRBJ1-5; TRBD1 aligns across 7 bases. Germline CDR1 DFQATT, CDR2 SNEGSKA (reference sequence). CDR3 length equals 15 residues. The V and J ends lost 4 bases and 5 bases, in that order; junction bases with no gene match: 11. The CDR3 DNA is TGCAGTGCTACAACTAAGACAGGGCAGGATCAGCCCCAGCATTTT. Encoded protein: CSATTKTGQDQPQHF.

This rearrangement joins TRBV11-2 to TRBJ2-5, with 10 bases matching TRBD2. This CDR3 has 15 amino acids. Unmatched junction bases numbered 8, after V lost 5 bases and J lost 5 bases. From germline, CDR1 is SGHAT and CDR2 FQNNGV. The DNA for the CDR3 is TGTGCCAGCAGCCCCCCACTAGCGGGAACGGAGACCCAGTACTTC. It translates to CASSPPLAGTETQYF.

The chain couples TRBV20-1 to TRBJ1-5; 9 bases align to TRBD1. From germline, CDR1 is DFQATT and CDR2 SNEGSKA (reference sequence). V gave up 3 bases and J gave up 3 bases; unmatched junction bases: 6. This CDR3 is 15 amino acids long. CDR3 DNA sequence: TGCAGTGCTAGGGGACAGGGAGGAGACAATCAGCCCCAGCATTTT. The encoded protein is CSARGQGGDNQPQHF.

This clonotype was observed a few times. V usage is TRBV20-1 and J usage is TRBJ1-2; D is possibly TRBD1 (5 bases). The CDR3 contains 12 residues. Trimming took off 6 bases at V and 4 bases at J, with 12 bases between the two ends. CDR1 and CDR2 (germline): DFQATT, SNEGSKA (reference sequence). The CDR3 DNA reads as TGCAGTGCCGCGGGGCAGCGCTATGGCTACACCTTC. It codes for CSAAGQRYGYTF.

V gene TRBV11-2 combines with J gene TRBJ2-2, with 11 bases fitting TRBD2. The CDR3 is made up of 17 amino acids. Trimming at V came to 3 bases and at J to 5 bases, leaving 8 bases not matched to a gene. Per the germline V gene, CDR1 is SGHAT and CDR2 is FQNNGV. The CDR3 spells CASSFPLLAGVTGELFF. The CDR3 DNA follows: TGTGCCAGCAGCTTCCCCCTACTAGCGGGGGTAACCGGGGAGCTGTTTTTT.

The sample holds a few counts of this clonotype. The CDR3 loop reads CASSDSGRNGYTF. The CDR3 DNA sequence: TGTGCCAGCAGTGACTCGGGCAGAAATGGCTACACCTTC. The chain recombines TRBV6-4 with TRBJ1-2; D is unclear. This CDR3 is built from 13 residues. V gave up 0 bases and J gave up 6 bases, with 8 bases separating them. Per germline, CDR1 MRHNA and CDR2 SNTAGT.

As DNA, the CDR3 is TGTGCCACCAGCAACCAGGTGAACACTGAAGCTTTCTTT. The encoded protein is CATSNQVNTEAFF. J is TRBJ1-1 and V is TRBV15; D gene uncertain. From germline, CDR1 is LNHNV and CDR2 YYDKDF (reference sequence). The CDR3 runs 13 residues. V lost 4 bases to trimming and J lost 0 bases, with 6 bases between them.

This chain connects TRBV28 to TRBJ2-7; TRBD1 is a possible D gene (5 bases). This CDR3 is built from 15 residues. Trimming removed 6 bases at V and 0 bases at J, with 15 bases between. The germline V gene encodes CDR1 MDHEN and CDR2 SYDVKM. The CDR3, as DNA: TGTGCCAGCAGCCAAGATGTCGACAGCTCCTACGAGCAGTACTTC. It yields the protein CASSQDVDSSYEQYF.

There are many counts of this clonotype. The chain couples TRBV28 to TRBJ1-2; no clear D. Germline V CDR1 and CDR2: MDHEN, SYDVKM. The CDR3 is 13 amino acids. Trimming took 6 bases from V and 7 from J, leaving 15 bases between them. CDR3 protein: CASSPDGVVGYTF. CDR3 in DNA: TGTGCCAGCAGCCCGGACGGGGTCGTTGGCTACACCTTC.